The 26 T cell receptor beta chains below come from one sample, sequenced in a study of CD8+CD57+ T cells in acquired aplastic anemia. Genomic DNA was employed as the template in profiling TCR beta VDJ and CDR3. TCRdb re-derived calls from the reads in MiXCR, one entry per CDR3 protein. The table has 150,000 or so distinct CDR3 sequences, about 50% seen once; the top ten hold 10% to 15%. Whoever was chosen for sequencing had shown CD8+CD57+ cell expansion by flow cytometry. Sequenced: sorted CD4+, CD8+, or CD8+CD57+ T cells (not recorded which) from PBMCs. The receptors originated from a human donor with aplastic anemia.

The genes are TRBV6-1 and TRBJ2-2; tentatively, D is TRBD1 or TRBD2 (5 bases each). Per the germline V gene, CDR1 is MNHNS and CDR2 is SASEGT. V was shortened by 6 bases and J by 5 bases, with 13 bases between the two germline ends. The CDR3 runs 14 residues. CDR3 nucleotides: TGTGCCAGCAGCCAGGGACGGCTGACCGGGGAGCTGTTTTTT. Amino acid sequence: CASSQGRLTGELFF.

Relative to its sample, this clonotype is medium-sized (0.01 to 0.1%). The rearrangement links TRBV15 to TRBJ1-1; 10 positions match TRBD1. This CDR3 has 16 amino acids. CDR1 is LNHNV, CDR2 YYDKDF, per germline (reference sequence). V lost 8 bases and J lost 5; bases outside the gene matches: 14. CDR3 in amino acids: CATGSTRTGGRTEAFF. The CDR3 nucleotides read TGTGCCACCGGATCCACGCGGACAGGGGGGCGAACTGAAGCTTTCTTT.

This clonotype has at least ten counts. DNA for the CDR3: TGTGCCAGCAGCAGGGACAGGCCAAGATATGGCTACACCTTC. The encoded protein is CASSRDRPRYGYTF. The J gene is TRBJ1-2, the V gene TRBV7-2; 8 bases fit TRBD1. Germline V gives CDR1 SGHTA, CDR2 FQGNSA. This CDR3 has 14 amino acids. V was clipped by 5 bases and J by 5 bases; unmatched bases: 7.

This clonotype was recorded at least ten times. The chain combines TRBV20-1 with TRBJ2-1; 11 nucleotides agree with TRBD2. Germline trimming cut 5 bases from V and 3 bases from J; bases unmatched to any gene: 3. Germline CDR1 and CDR2: DFQATT and SNEGSKA (reference sequence). This CDR3 has 14 residues. CDR3 nucleotide sequence: TGCAGTGCTTCCGGGACTAGCGGCTACAATGAGCAGTTCTTC. This translates into CSASGTSGYNEQFF.

The V and J genes are TRBV10-3 and TRBJ1-1; a weak D match, TRBD1 (5 bases). CDR3 length equals 15 residues. Trimming cost V 6 bases and J 1 base, with 15 bases left between them. Looked up from germline, CDR1 is ENHRY and CDR2 is SYGVKD. The CDR3 spells CAISPGGQGNTEAFF. The DNA for the CDR3 is TGTGCCATCAGCCCGGGTGGTCAGGGGAACACTGAAGCTTTCTTT.

The chain employs TRBV11-1 and TRBJ2-7; TRBD1 matches 9 bases. After removal of 1 base from V and 4 bases from J, the junction contained 11 bases not matched to a gene. CDR1 is SGHAT, CDR2 FQDESV, per germline (reference sequence). This CDR3 is 17 amino acids long. CDR3 bases: TGTGCCAGCAGCTTAGTGGAGACCGGGACAGGGACTTACGAGCAGTACTTC. Translated: CASSLVETGTGTYEQYF. The whole variable domain, remainder taken from reference TRBV11-1 and TRBJ2-7, is EAEVAQSPRYKITEKSQAVAFWCDPISGHATLYWYRQILGQGPELLVQFQDESVVDDSQLPKDRFSAERLKGVDSTLKIQPAELGDSAMYLCASSLVETGTGTYEQYFGPGTRLTVT.

This clonotype came up many times. This chain uses TRBV19 with TRBJ1-1; TRBD1 matches 7 bases. Germline-derived CDR1 and CDR2 are LNHDA and SQIVND (reference sequence). The CDR3 sequence is 15 residues long. V shed 5 bases, J shed 1 base, and the junction held 7 bases outside the gene matches. DNA for the CDR3: TGTGCCAGTAGTTACAGGGGCGCGGGGAACACTGAAGCTTTCTTT. Residues: CASSYRGAGNTEAFF.

This clonotype appeared many times. The genes are TRBV12-3 or TRBV12-4 and TRBJ2-2; possibly TRBD1 for D (5 bases). V lost 5 bases to trimming and J lost 7 bases, with 11 bases between them. The CDR3 sequence is 13 residues long. CDR3 in DNA: TGTGCCAGCAGTCCTCAGGGAATCGGGGAGCTGTTTTTT. Its translation: CASSPQGIGELFF.

The rearrangement joins TRBV11-1 to TRBJ2-7; a possible D gene is TRBD1 (8 bases). Germline values: CDR1 SGHAT, CDR2 FQDESV (reference sequence). Trimming removed 3 bases at V and 0 bases at J, with 15 bases between. This CDR3 region has 16 residues. CDR3 sequence: CASSLRETGASYEQYF. The CDR3 coding sequence is TGTGCCAGCAGCTTGCGGGAGACAGGGGCCTCCTACGAGCAGTACTTC.

This clonotype was recorded many times. The chain has TRBV15 and TRBJ1-1; no definite D call. The V end was cut by 4 bases, the J end by 3 bases, with 18 bases between. Looked up from germline, CDR1 is LNHNV and CDR2 is YYDKDF (reference sequence). The length of the CDR3 is 16 residues. The CDR3 loop is CATSTDEERWDTEAFF. The CDR3 nucleotides are TGTGCCACCAGCACAGACGAGGAGAGGTGGGACACTGAAGCTTTCTTT.

This clonotype was observed once. V and J are TRBV12-3 or TRBV12-4 and TRBJ1-2, with TRBD1 as a possible D gene (5 bases). Trimming shortened V by 2 bases and J by 5 bases, and 12 bases separated the two germline ends. The CDR3 sequence is 14 residues long. CDR3 sequence (DNA): TGTGCCAGCAGTTTACACAGGCGGGGTTATGGCTACACCTTC. Residues: CASSLHRRGYGYTF.

This chain connects TRBV19 to TRBJ1-4; 7 positions match TRBD1. Per the germline V gene, CDR1 is LNHDA and CDR2 is SQIVND (reference sequence). This CDR3 has 17 amino acids. With 5 bases clipped from V and 0 bases from J, the junction kept 9 bases outside the gene matches. CDR3 sequence: CASSSSDRSATNEKLFF. The DNA for the CDR3 is TGTGCCAGTAGTTCATCGGACAGGTCTGCAACTAATGAAAAACTGTTTTTT.

The V call is TRBV20-1, the J call TRBJ2-3, with 10 bases aligning to TRBD1. Germline V gives CDR1 DFQATT, CDR2 SNEGSKA (reference sequence). The length of the CDR3 is 14 residues. V trimming: 4 bases; J trimming: 5 bases; junction bases outside the gene matches: 6. The CDR3 loop is CSAKRQGAGDTQYF. The CDR3 DNA sequence: TGCAGTGCTAAGAGACAGGGGGCAGGAGATACGCAGTATTTT.

This chain uses TRBV10-3 with TRBJ2-5, with TRBD1 matching 9 bases. This CDR3 has 11 residues. CDR1 and CDR2 from the germline V gene are ENHRY and SYGVKD. V was clipped by 10 bases and J by 11 bases; unmatched bases: 8. As DNA, the CDR3 is TGTGCCACCCAGGGACAGGGTAAGCAGTACTTC. Amino acid sequence: CATQGQGKQYF.

This clonotype came up once. The V gene is TRBV5-1, the J gene TRBJ2-3, with a possible D match to TRBD1 (6 bases). The V gene lost 1 base and the J gene lost 2 bases, with 17 bases spanning the gap. From germline, CDR1 is SGHRS and CDR2 YFSETQ. This CDR3 has 17 residues. The CDR3 DNA reads TGCGCCAGCAGCTTGCGGGCAGGGGTGGCGAACACAGATACGCAGTATTTT. It codes for CASSLRAGVANTDTQYF.

About this clonotype: This may come from a read error, since a much larger clone is one base off. The chain is built from TRBV14 and TRBJ2-7, with D unclear. The CDR3 is 15 amino acids. Germline CDR1 and CDR2: SGHDN and FVKESK. The CDR3 DNA reads TGTGCCAGCAGCCTTCCCCCCGCGGTAAACTACGAGCTGTACTTC. Translation gives CASSLPPAVNYELYF.

J is TRBJ1-1 and V is TRBV20-1, with D possibly TRBD1 on 6 matching bases. Trimming pared 3 bases from V and 6 bases from J, leaving 14 bases between. Per the germline V gene, CDR1 is DFQATT and CDR2 is SNEGSKA (reference sequence). CDR3 length: 13 amino acids. DNA for the CDR3: TGCAGTGCTAGCTCGTACAGGGTCCCTGAAGCTTTCTTT. Amino acids: CSASSYRVPEAFF.

This chain joins TRBV9 and TRBJ2-7; D ambiguous. The germline V gene encodes CDR1 SGDLS and CDR2 YYNGEE. This CDR3 has 13 residues. Trimming left V 3 bases short and J 4 bases short, with 11 bases between. The CDR3 protein is CASSDYTAYEQYF. CDR3 nucleotides: TGTGCCAGCAGCGATTACACAGCATACGAGCAGTACTTC. Full variable domain (rest looked up from reference TRBV9 and TRBJ2-7): DSGVTQTPKHLITATGQRVTLRCSPRSGDLSVYWYQQSLDQGLQFLIQYYNGEERAKGNILERFSAQQFPDLHSELNLSSLELGDSALYFCASSDYTAYEQYFGPGTRLTVT.

This clonotype was seen many times. The V call is TRBV7-3, the J call TRBJ2-5; D tentatively fits TRBD1 or TRBD2 (5 bases each). In germline, CDR1 is SGHTA, CDR2 FQGTGA. This CDR3 spans 16 amino acids. V lost 5 bases, J lost 2 bases, and 18 bases lay in between. The CDR3 DNA follows: TGTGCCAGCAGCCCAATCGGGACGGCGGAACAAGAGACCCAGTACTTC. This encodes CASSPIGTAEQETQYF.

The chain couples TRBV5-1 to TRBJ1-4; 9 bases are a match to TRBD1. This CDR3 contains 16 residues. The ends lost 1 base at V and 4 bases at J; junction bases unmatched: 5. CDR1 is SGHRS and CDR2 is YFSETQ in the germline V gene. The CDR3 here is CASSLRTGANNEKLFF. The CDR3 DNA reads as TGCGCCAGCAGCTTGAGGACAGGGGCGAATAATGAAAAACTGTTTTTT.

The chain's CDR3 is CASSESGQGFHEAFF. The CDR3 DNA follows: TGCGCCAGCAGTGAGTCAGGACAGGGCTTCCATGAAGCTTTCTTT. The chain has TRBV10-2 and TRBJ1-1; 8 bases map to TRBD1. Germline V gene data show CDR1 as WSHSY and CDR2 as SAAADI. The CDR3 spans 15 residues. Unmatched junction bases numbered 7, after V lost 0 bases and J lost 7 bases.

This chain connects TRBV5-1 to TRBJ2-7; 8 bases match TRBD1. The CDR3 contains 14 residues. The germline V gene has CDR1 SGHRS and CDR2 YFSETQ. J was trimmed by 7 bases and V by 4 bases; bases with no gene match: 10. CDR3 coding DNA: TGCGCCAGCAGCAGGGGGCAGGGGGCATGGGAGCAGTACTTC. This gives the protein CASSRGQGAWEQYF.

The V call is TRBV10-2, the J call TRBJ2-3; no definite D call. There are 12 residues in the CDR3. The germline V and J ends were trimmed by 6 bases and 2 bases, with 6 bases remaining between them. Germline CDR1 and CDR2: WSHSY and SAAADI. In DNA, the CDR3 is TGCGCCAGCAGAACTACCACAGATACGCAGTATTTT. Translating it yields CASRTTTDTQYF.

Concerning this clonotype: This may be a read error, as it is one base from a much larger clone. The rearrangement joins TRBV11-2 to TRBJ1-1; D remains ambiguous. CDR3 size: 15 residues. CDR1 and CDR2 (germline): SGHAT, FQNNGV. The CDR3 reads CASSLDLGRVTGAFF. In DNA, the CDR3 is TGTGCCAGCAGCTTAGATCTGGGAAGGGTCACTGGAGCTTTCTTT.

In the case of this clonotype: This may be a read error: a much more frequent sequence differs by one nucleotide. The chain uses TRBV19 and TRBJ2-1, with 8 bases identical to TRBD2. J lost 8 bases, V lost 3 bases, and 15 bases had no gene match. Per the germline V gene, CDR1 is LNHDA and CDR2 is SQIVND (reference sequence). CDR3 length: 17 residues. The CDR3 DNA reads TGTGCCAGTAGTATTAAATTCCCGATAGCGGGGTGGGATGAGCAGTTCTTC. This gives the protein CASSIKFPIAGWDEQFF. The variable domain in full, completed from reference TRBV19 and TRBJ2-1, reads DGGITQSPKYLFRKEGQNVTLSCEQNLNHDAMYWYRQDPGQGLRLIYYSQIVNDFQKGDIAEGYSVSREKKESFPLTVTSAQKNPTAFYLCASSIKFPIAGWDEQFFGPGTRLTVL.

This clonotype showed up just once. An end of the junction does not agree with germline; a read error may underlie this. The chain is built from TRBV15 and TRBJ1-2, with D maybe TRBD1 (5 bases). Looked up from germline, CDR1 is LNHNV and CDR2 is YYDKDF (reference sequence). The CDR3 totals 12 residues. The chain's CDR3 is CATSGGENGCTF. CDR3 in DNA: TGTGCCACCAGCGGGGGGGAGAATGGCTGCACCTTC.